This is a list of T cell receptor beta chains from one sample in a study of CD8+ T cells in alopecia areata. Generated by immunoSEQ multiplex PCR, the TCRdb table keeps only in-frame clones and is missing some. The repertoire includes about 220,000 clones, under 75% of them detected once, and 1.6% sits in the top ten. Specimen: CD4+ T cells sorted from blood, collected at week 4, from a patient treated with tofacitinib. The source is a human donor with alopecia areata. The CDR3 runs from the conserved cysteine through the conserved F or W. A D gene is named only where the DNA matches it firmly. Size is stated for part of the rows, as once, few or many counts, or as a class when the clone is expanded.

cdr3_aa cdr3_nt d_call j_call clone_size v_call
CSVYGTGYEQYF TGCAGCGTGTACGGGACAGGCTACGAGCAGTACTTC TRBD1 TRBJ2-7 once TRBV29-1
CASSLADQTSPGAFF TGTGCCAGCAGCTTAGCGGATCAGACCAGCCCTGGGGCTTTCTTT - TRBJ1-1 - TRBV7-9
CAIGEGVVTPLHF TGTGCCATCGGGGAGGGGGTCGTGACACCCCTCCACTTT - TRBJ1-6 - TRBV10-3
CASSSGQGDEKLFF TGTGCCAGCAGTTCAGGACAGGGGGATGAAAAACTGTTTTTT TRBD1 TRBJ1-4 - TRBV28
CSPANRALSGANVLTF TGCAGCCCTGCGAACAGGGCCCTCTCTGGGGCCAACGTCCTGACTTTC - TRBJ2-6 once TRBV29-1
CAWSFQGHGYTF TGTGCCTGGAGTTTCCAGGGCCATGGCTACACCTTC - TRBJ1-2 few TRBV30
CSVEEDHREETQYF TGCAGCGTTGAAGAAGATCACAGAGAAGAGACCCAGTACTTC - TRBJ2-5 - TRBV29-1
CASSPLDEQFF TGTGCCAGCAGTCCCCTCGATGAGCAGTTCTTC - TRBJ2-1 few TRBV2
CASTAGGSTDTQYF TGCGCCAGCACAGCGGGGGGGAGCACAGATACGCAGTATTTT TRBD2 TRBJ2-3 - TRBV5-1
CSVDPGNTIYF TGCAGCGTTGATCCTGGAAACACCATATATTTT - TRBJ1-3 - TRBV29-1
CSVEVGRGHGSEQFF TGCAGCGTTGAAGTGGGGCGGGGGCACGGGAGTGAGCAGTTCTTC - TRBJ2-1 - TRBV29-1
CASTLAVNTGELFF TGTGCCAGCACACTAGCGGTTAACACCGGGGAGCTGTTTTTT TRBD2 TRBJ2-2 once TRBV18
CASSRKGSYEQYF TGTGCCAGCAGCCGTAAGGGGTCCTACGAGCAGTACTTC - TRBJ2-7 - TRBV9
CASKGTGNSPLHF TGTGCCAGCAAGGGGACAGGAAATTCACCCCTCCACTTT TRBD1 TRBJ1-6 - TRBV2
CASSERPTGHRTDTQYF TGTGCCAGCAGCGAAAGGCCAACCGGACATCGCACAGATACGCAGTATTTT - TRBJ2-3 - TRBV2
CAWSRTAEQYF TGTGCCTGGAGCCGTACGGCCGAGCAGTACTTC - TRBJ2-7 - TRBV30
CSARVGETQYF TGCAGTGCTAGAGTTGGAGAGACCCAGTACTTC - TRBJ2-5 once TRBV20-1
CASSLLHVNEQFF TGTGCCAGCAGTTTACTTCATGTCAATGAGCAGTTCTTC - TRBJ2-1 - TRBV27
CASRLGTSGGSWDTQYF TGCGCCAGCAGACTCGGGACTAGCGGGGGCTCCTGGGATACGCAGTATTTT TRBD2 TRBJ2-3 - TRBV10-2
CSVVFLDRATFYGYTF TGCAGCGTTGTCTTTCTGGACAGGGCAACTTTCTATGGCTACACCTTC TRBD1 TRBJ1-2 - TRBV29-1
CASGTVGYGYTF TGTGCCAGTGGGACAGTCGGCTATGGCTACACCTTC TRBD1 TRBJ1-2 - TRBV19
CAWSLTSTYQETQYF TGTGCCTGGAGTCTCACTAGCACCTATCAAGAGACCCAGTACTTC - TRBJ2-5 - TRBV30
CSVESWDRAQGGYGYTF TGCAGCGTTGAGTCATGGGACAGGGCTCAAGGTGGCTATGGCTACACCTTC TRBD1 TRBJ1-2 - TRBV29-1
CASSITSSSTDTQYF TGTGCCAGTAGTATTACTTCCTCTAGCACAGATACGCAGTATTTT - TRBJ2-3 few TRBV19
CASSVWSGSTDTQYF TGTGCCAGCAGCGTTTGGTCAGGGAGCACAGATACGCAGTATTTT - TRBJ2-3 - TRBV9
CASRGDTDTQYF TGTGCCAGCAGGGGAGACACAGATACGCAGTATTTT - TRBJ2-3 few TRBV2
CASSWGRDSKIYTF TGCGCCAGCAGCTGGGGCCGGGACAGTAAGATCTACACCTTC TRBD1 TRBJ1-2 - TRBV5-1
CASSIVSLNTEAFF TGCGCCAGCAGCATAGTTTCCCTGAACACTGAAGCTTTCTTT - TRBJ1-1 - TRBV5-1
CASSLGEKQFF TGTGCCAGCAGCCTGGGAGAAAAGCAGTTCTTC - TRBJ2-1 - TRBV14
CASSPFPSDGYEQYF TGTGCCAGCAGTCCCTTTCCATCGGACGGATACGAGCAGTACTTC - TRBJ2-7 - TRBV27
CSARTAGNTEAFF TGCAGCGCTCGGACAGCGGGGAACACTGAAGCTTTCTTT - TRBJ1-1 - TRBV29-1
CSVEVAGGETQYF TGCAGCGTTGAGGTAGCGGGGGGAGAGACCCAGTACTTC TRBD2 TRBJ2-5 - TRBV29-1
CASSTRTRYYEQYF TGTGCCAGCAGTACCCGGACGAGGTACTACGAGCAGTACTTC - TRBJ2-7 - TRBV6-5
CASSWTGSNSPLHF TGTGCCAGCAGCTGGACAGGCAGCAATTCACCCCTCCACTTT TRBD1 TRBJ1-6 many TRBV7-2
CASSQDTEAFF TGTGCCAGCTCCCAGGACACTGAAGCTTTCTTT - TRBJ1-1 - TRBV18
CASSHGQGGQPQHF TGTGCCAGCAGCCATGGACAGGGTGGACAGCCCCAGCATTTT TRBD1 TRBJ1-5 - TRBV7-8
CASSFGGENYGYTF TGTGCCAGCAGTTTCGGAGGGGAGAACTATGGCTACACCTTC - TRBJ1-2 few TRBV28
CASSLGSLAGANVLTF TGCGCCAGCAGCTTGGGCAGTCTGGCTGGGGCCAACGTCCTGACTTTC - TRBJ2-6 few TRBV5-1
CASSARYFGNQPQHF TGTGCCAGCAGTGCTAGGTATTTTGGCAATCAGCCCCAGCATTTT - TRBJ1-5 - TRBV27
CSASRGPEQFF TGCAGTGCTAGTCGCGGGCCCGAGCAGTTCTTC - TRBJ2-1 - TRBV20-1